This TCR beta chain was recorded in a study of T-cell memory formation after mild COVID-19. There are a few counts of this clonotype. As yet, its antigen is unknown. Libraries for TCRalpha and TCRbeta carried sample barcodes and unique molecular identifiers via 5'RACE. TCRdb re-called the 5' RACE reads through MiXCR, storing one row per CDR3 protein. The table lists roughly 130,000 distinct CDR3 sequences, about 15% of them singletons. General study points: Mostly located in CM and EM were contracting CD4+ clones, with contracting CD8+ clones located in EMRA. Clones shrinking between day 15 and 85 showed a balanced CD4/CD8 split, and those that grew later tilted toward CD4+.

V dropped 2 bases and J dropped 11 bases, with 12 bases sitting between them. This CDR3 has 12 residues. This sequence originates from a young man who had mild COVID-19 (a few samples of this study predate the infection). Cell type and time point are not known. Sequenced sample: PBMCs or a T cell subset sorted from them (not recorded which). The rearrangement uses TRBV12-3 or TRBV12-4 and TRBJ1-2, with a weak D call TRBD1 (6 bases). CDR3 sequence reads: CASSLLDRSYTF. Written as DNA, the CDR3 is TGTGCCAGCAGTTTACTGGACAGAAGTTACACCTTC.